This note documents a single T cell receptor beta chain sequence. The antigen is unknown. This record belongs to a study of cytomegalovirus exposure and HLA in healthy donors. Study-wide points: In vitro checks showed that a few CMV-associated chains really do target CMV antigens. There were under 200 TCR beta chains listed as cytomegalovirus-associated. Clusters of TCRs from the first cohort tended to co-occur in the 90 to 150 validation repertoires (as a later analysis found).

Assay used: immunoSEQ multiplex PCR; TCRdb lists only in-frame clones, some missing. The table has around 300,000 clones, approximately 85% seen once. Separate from the approximately 670-subject first cohort was the roughly 120-subject validation cohort, to which the donors belonged. The length of the CDR3 is 14 residues. Germline values: CDR1 SNHLY, CDR2 FYNNEI. The ends lost 1 base at V and 3 bases at J; junction bases unmatched: 3. Sequenced: PBMCs. The genes are TRBV2 and TRBJ2-7; 7 nucleotides line up with TRBD1. The receptor's source is a man aged 25-40 years in good health and CMV-seronegative. In DNA, the CDR3 is TGTGCCAGCAGTGAAGAGGGACAGTTCTACGAGCAGTACTTC. It is translated as CASSEEGQFYEQYF.